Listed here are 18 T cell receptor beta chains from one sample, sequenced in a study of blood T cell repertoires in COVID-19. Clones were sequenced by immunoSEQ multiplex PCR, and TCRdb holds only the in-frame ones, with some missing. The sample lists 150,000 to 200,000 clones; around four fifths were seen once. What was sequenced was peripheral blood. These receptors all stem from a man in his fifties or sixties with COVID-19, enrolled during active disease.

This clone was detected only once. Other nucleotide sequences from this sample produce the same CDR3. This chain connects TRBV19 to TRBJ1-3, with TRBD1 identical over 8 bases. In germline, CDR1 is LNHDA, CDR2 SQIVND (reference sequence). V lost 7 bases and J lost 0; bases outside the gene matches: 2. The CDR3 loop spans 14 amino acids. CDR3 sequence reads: CASTDRGSGNTIYF. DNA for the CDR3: TGTGCCAGTACCGACAGGGGCTCTGGAAACACCATATATTTT.

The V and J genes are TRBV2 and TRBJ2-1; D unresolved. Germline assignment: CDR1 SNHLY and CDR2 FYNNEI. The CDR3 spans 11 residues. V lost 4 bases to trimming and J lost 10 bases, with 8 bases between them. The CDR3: CASSARWEQFF. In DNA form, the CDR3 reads TGTGCCAGCAGTGCTCGGTGGGAGCAGTTCTTC.

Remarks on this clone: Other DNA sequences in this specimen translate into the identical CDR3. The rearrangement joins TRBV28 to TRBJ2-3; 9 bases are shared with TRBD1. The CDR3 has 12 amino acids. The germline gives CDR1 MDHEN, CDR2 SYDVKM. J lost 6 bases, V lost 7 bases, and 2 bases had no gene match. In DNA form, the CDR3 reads TGTGCCAGCACCGGACAGGGGGATACGCAGTATTTT. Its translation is CASTGQGDTQYF. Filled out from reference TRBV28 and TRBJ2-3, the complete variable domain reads DVKVTQSSRYLVKRTGEKVFLECVQDMDHENMFWYRQDPGLGLRLIYFSYDVKMKEKGDIPEGYSVSREKKERFSLILESASTNQTSMYLCASTGQGDTQYFGPGTRLTVL.

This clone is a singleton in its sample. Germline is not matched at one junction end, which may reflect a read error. The CDR3 is CASRDSGTGDNTEAFF. The CDR3 coding sequence is TGTGCCAGCAGAGACTCCGGGACAGGGGACAACACTGAAGCTTTCTTT. This chain uses TRBV6-4 with TRBJ1-1, with TRBD1 matching over 10 bases. The CDR3 is 16 amino acids. The germline V gene has CDR1 MRHNA and CDR2 SNTAGT.

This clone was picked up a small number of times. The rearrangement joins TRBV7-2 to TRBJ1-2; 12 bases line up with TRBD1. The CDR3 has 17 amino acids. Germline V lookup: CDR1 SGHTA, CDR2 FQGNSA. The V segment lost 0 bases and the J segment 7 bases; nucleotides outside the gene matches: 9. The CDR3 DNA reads TGTGCCAGCAGCTTAGCTGGGGGGGGACAGGGGGCGGCTGGCTACACCTTC. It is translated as CASSLAGGGQGAAGYTF.

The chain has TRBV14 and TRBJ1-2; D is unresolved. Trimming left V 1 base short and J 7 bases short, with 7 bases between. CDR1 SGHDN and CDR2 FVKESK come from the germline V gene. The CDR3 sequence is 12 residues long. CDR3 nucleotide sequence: TGTGCCAGCAGCCAAGGAGAAGCTGGCTACACCTTC. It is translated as CASSQGEAGYTF.

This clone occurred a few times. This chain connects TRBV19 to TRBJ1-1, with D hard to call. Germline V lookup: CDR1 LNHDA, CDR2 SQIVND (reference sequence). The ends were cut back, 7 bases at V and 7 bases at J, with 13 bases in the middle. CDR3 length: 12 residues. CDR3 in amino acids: CASNPGEGEAFF. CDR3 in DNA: TGTGCCAGTAACCCCGGGGAGGGTGAAGCTTTCTTT.

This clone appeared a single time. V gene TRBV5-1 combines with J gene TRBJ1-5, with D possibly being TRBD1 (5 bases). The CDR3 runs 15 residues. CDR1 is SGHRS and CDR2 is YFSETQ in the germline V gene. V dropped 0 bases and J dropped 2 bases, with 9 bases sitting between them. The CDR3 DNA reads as TGCGCCAGCAGCTTGGAAGGGGAAGGCAATCAGCCCCAGCATTTT. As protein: CASSLEGEGNQPQHF.

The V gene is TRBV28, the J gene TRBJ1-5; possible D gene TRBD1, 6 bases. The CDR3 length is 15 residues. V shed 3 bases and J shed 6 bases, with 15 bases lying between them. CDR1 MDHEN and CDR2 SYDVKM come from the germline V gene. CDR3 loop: CASSLAGEVAQPQHF. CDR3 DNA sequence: TGTGCCAGCAGTTTGGCAGGGGAAGTAGCTCAGCCCCAGCATTTT.

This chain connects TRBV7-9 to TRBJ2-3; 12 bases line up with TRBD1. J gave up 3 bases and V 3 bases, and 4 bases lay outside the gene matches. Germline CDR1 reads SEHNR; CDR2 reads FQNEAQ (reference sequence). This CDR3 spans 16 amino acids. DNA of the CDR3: TGTGCCAGCAGCTTGGGGACAGGGGGCAGGACAGATACGCAGTATTTT. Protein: CASSLGTGGRTDTQYF.

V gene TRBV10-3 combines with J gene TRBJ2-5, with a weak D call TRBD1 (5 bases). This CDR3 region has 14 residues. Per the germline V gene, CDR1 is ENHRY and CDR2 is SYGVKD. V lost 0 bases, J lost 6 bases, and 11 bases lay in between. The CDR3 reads CAISESAGPQTQYF. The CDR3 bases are TGTGCCATCAGTGAGTCGGCAGGGCCCCAGACCCAGTACTTC.

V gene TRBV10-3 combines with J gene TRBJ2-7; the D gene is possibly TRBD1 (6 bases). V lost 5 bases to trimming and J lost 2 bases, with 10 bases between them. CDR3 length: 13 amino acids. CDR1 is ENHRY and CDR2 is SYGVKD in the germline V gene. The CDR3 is CAISQRQAYEQYF. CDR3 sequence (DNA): TGTGCCATCAGTCAAAGACAGGCCTACGAGCAGTACTTC.

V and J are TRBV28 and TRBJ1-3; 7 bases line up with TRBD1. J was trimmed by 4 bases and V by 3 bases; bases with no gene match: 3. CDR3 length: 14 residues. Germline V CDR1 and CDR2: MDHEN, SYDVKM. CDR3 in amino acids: CASSLTGPGNTIYF. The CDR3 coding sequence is TGTGCCAGCAGTTTGACAGGGCCAGGAAACACCATATATTTT. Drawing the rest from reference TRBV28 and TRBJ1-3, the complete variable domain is DVKVTQSSRYLVKRTGEKVFLECVQDMDHENMFWYRQDPGLGLRLIYFSYDVKMKEKGDIPEGYSVSREKKERFSLILESASTNQTSMYLCASSLTGPGNTIYFGEGSWLTVV.

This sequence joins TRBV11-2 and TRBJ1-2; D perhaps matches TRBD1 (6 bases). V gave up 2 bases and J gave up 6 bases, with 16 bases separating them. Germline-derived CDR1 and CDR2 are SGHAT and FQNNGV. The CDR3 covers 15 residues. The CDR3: CASSLTGGQHDGYTF. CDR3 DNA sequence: TGTGCCAGCAGCTTAACGGGGGGGCAGCACGATGGCTACACCTTC.

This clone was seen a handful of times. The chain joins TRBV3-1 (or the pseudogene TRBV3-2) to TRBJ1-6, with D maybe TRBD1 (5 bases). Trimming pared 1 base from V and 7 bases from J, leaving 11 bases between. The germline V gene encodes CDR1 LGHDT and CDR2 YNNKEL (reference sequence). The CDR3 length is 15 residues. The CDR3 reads CASSQGGGRNSPLHF. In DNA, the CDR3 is TGTGCCAGCAGCCAAGGTGGGGGGAGAAATTCACCCCTCCACTTT.

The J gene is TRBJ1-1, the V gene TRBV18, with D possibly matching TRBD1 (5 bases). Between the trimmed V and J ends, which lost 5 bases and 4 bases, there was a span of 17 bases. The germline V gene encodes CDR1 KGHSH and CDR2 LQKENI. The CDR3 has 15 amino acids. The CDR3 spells CASSAQGVLGTEAFF. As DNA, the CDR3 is TGTGCCAGCTCAGCTCAAGGGGTATTGGGCACTGAAGCTTTCTTT.

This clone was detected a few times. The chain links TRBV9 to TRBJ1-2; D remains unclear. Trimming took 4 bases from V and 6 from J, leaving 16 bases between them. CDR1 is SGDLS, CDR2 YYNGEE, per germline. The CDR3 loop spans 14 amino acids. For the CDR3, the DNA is TGTGCCAGCAGCCCCCGGACTCCGAGTAATGGCTACACCTTC. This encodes CASSPRTPSNGYTF.

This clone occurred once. The CDR3 sequence: CATSRDLSNYGYTF. The CDR3 bases are TGTGCCACCAGCAGAGATCTCTCGAACTATGGCTACACCTTC. V usage is TRBV15 and J usage is TRBJ1-2; D not certain. Deletions cut 0 bases from V and 2 bases from J, with 7 bases between. Germline CDR1 and CDR2: LNHNV and YYDKDF (reference sequence). The CDR3 is 14 residues long.